This TCR beta chain stems from a study of OX40 agonist ivuxolimab in advanced cancers. Turning to the overall study: Ivuxolimab, which targeted the costimulatory receptor OX40 (CD134), was an agonistic, fully human IgG2 monoclonal antibody. In the dose-escalation cohort, 82.7% of patients were male, and the mean age was 60 years with a range of roughly 23 to 79. The paper covers the monotherapy dose-escalation part of the phase I ivuxolimab trial, which included N of about 50 patients. Peripheral TCRbeta sequencing aimed to test whether ivuxolimab altered TCR sequence diversity and caused clonal T-cell expansion. Three dose-escalation patients achieved partial responses, one with hepatocellular carcinoma and two with cutaneous melanoma. Intravenous ivuxolimab was administered to patients every 2 weeks at six dose levels: 0.01, 0.1, 0.3, 1.5, 3 and 10 mg/kg. Prior anti-PD-1, anti-PD-L1 or anti-CTLA-4 therapy was permitted, and 40% of dose-escalation patients had received checkpoint inhibitors. Of the roughly 52 dose-escalation patients, hepatocellular carcinoma was present in approximately 20, melanoma in roughly 15, renal cell carcinoma in 9 and head and neck cancer in 9.

Study-wide findings and limitations: On average, CD8+ T cells showed more expanded clones than CD4+ T cells after ivuxolimab. Partial responders in the 0.1-3.0 mg/kg groups had among the lowest normalized peripheral clonal expansion, especially among CD8+ T cells. Low levels of normalized T-cell clonal expansion were also seen in some patients who did not respond. At doses of 0.1 to 3.0 mg/kg, clonal expansion of both CD4+ and CD8+ blood T cells was observed from baseline to week 6. The antigen specificity of the clonally expanded peripheral T cells was not determined.

Trimming accounts for 3 bases at V and 4 bases at J, while the number of junction bases matched to no gene is 1. The germline V gene provides CDR1 MDHEN and CDR2 SYDVKM. The CDR3 runs 15 residues from the cysteine to the phenylalanine. This entry keeps only the CDR3 DNA: 45 bases, framed from base 1. For sequencing of the TCRbeta CDR3 region, genomic DNA was extracted from the sorted cells. TCRbeta CDR3 regions were sequenced using the immunoSEQ Assay. Imported from immuneACCESS, the table was reduced by TCRdb to in-frame sequences with V and J called. These copies leave out some clones; in studies compared against another copy, an unresolved V gene accounts for under half, and the cause of the remainder is not known. The sample table holds roughly 53,000 clones, of which approximately 83% were seen once. The ten biggest clones cover about an eighth of the sample. As for this clone: The clone's antigen remains unknown. The input lacks base qualities; no much larger clone sits a single base away.

The trial excluded patients who had a history of autoimmune disease or were on systemic immunosuppression. Peripheral blood for TCR sequencing was drawn from every dose cohort at baseline, at cycle 4 day 1 and at cycle 7 day 1. The samples were taken from a phase I, first-in-human, multicenter, open-label dose-escalation trial of ivuxolimab. Adults with locally advanced or metastatic head and neck squamous cell, hepatocellular, melanoma or renal cell carcinoma were enrolled in the trial. CD4+ and CD8+ T cells were sorted separately from peripheral blood before TCR sequencing. The clonotype was recovered from an adult with an advanced solid tumor such as melanoma, head and neck, liver or kidney cancer. The sample in question was CD4+ or CD8+ T cells sorted from blood, obtained in a trial of the OX40 agonist ivuxolimab. The sequence joins TRBV28 to TRBJ1-3; 12 middle bases align to TRBD1. The CDR3 loop reads CASSLGTGGGNTIYF. The nucleotide sequence is TGTGCCAGCAGTTTGGGGACAGGGGGCGGAAACACCATATATTTT.